What follows are 13 T cell receptor beta chains derived from one specimen sequenced in a study of shared clonotypes between healthy human individuals. The table came from immunoSEQ multiplex PCR; TCRdb's copy has only in-frame clones and leaves some out. In the table there are almost 750,000 clones, roughly 72% of which are singletons. The specimen was memory CD4+ T cells sorted from blood. Subset in this sample: CD45RA-negative fraction. The source of these receptors is a young woman in good health.

This rearrangement joins TRBV2 to TRBJ2-3; 14 bases align to TRBD2. J gave up 3 bases and V 6 bases, and 5 bases lay outside the gene matches. Germline CDR1 reads SNHLY; CDR2 reads FYNNEI. The length of the CDR3 is 16 residues. The chain's CDR3 is CASRKGLAGATDTQYF. CDR3 nucleotides: TGTGCCAGCAGGAAGGGACTAGCGGGAGCAACAGATACGCAGTATTTT.

This clone was recorded a few times. V gene TRBV6-1 combines with J gene TRBJ2-2, with D possibly TRBD2 on 6 matching bases. The germline gives CDR1 MNHNS, CDR2 SASEGT. The CDR3 totals 17 residues. The V end lost 2 bases, the J end lost 5 bases, and 18 bases lay between the germline ends. This CDR3 is CASSELTGSYLTGELFF. The CDR3 nucleotides read TGTGCCAGCAGTGAACTCACCGGGAGTTATTTAACCGGGGAGCTGTTTTTT.

The chain uses TRBV15 and TRBJ1-6, with 8 bases matching TRBD1. The germline CDR1 and CDR2 sequences are LNHNV and YYDKDF (reference sequence). The V and J ends lost 5 bases and 5 bases, in that order; junction bases with no gene match: 2. The CDR3 runs to 14 residues. The CDR3 nucleotides read TGTGCCACCAGCCGGGACAGGAATAATTCACCCCTCCACTTT. Its translation: CATSRDRNNSPLHF. The entire variable domain, with the rest obtained from reference TRBV15 and TRBJ1-6, is as follows: DAMVIQNPRYQVTQFGKPVTLSCSQTLNHNVMYWYQQKSSQAPKLLFHYYDKDFNNEADTPDNFQSRRPNTSFCFLDIRSPGLGDTAMYLCATSRDRNNSPLHFGNGTRLTVT.

In DNA form, the CDR3 reads TGTGCCAGCAGTCGAACGTCCCACGAGCAGTACTTC. Protein: CASSRTSHEQYF. The gene calls are TRBV2 and TRBJ2-7; D gene ambiguous. The CDR3 loop spans 12 amino acids. Trimming pared 5 bases from V and 5 bases from J, leaving 10 bases between. Germline V gene data show CDR1 as SNHLY and CDR2 as FYNNEI.

The chain employs TRBV10-3 and TRBJ2-7; 8 bases line up with TRBD2. This CDR3 region has 15 residues. The germline CDR1 and CDR2 sequences are ENHRY and SYGVKD. J was trimmed by 4 bases and V by 3 bases; bases with no gene match: 8. The CDR3 coding sequence is TGTGCCATCAGTGACCCGGGAGGGTCGGTGTACGAGCAGTACTTC. Protein sequence: CAISDPGGSVYEQYF.

The chain has TRBV27 and TRBJ1-1; D gene ambiguous. CDR3 size: 12 residues. The germline V and J ends were trimmed by 6 bases and 5 bases, with 10 bases remaining between them. Germline CDR1 is MNHEY and CDR2 is SMNVEV (reference sequence). CDR3 protein: CASRSRHTEAFF. In DNA form, the CDR3 reads TGTGCCAGCAGATCGAGACATACTGAAGCTTTCTTT.

The chain is built from TRBV5-1 and TRBJ2-7; 12 nucleotides match TRBD2. The germline gives CDR1 SGHRS, CDR2 YFSETQ. The CDR3 is 17 residues long. V lost 3 bases, J lost 0 bases, and 7 bases stayed unmatched. The CDR3 spells CASSSRTSGASSYEQYF. The CDR3, as DNA: TGCGCCAGCAGCTCCCGGACTAGCGGGGCAAGCTCCTACGAGCAGTACTTC.

This chain links TRBV7-2 with TRBJ2-7, with D maybe TRBD2 (5 bases). Germline values: CDR1 SGHTA, CDR2 FQGNSA. V shed 5 bases and J shed 4 bases, with 27 bases lying between them. CDR3 length: 18 residues. This CDR3 reads CASSQDWRNYRNFYEQYF. The CDR3, as DNA: TGTGCCAGCAGCCAAGATTGGAGGAACTACCGAAACTTTTACGAGCAGTACTTC.

This chain connects TRBV6-5 to TRBJ2-7; the D call may be TRBD1 or TRBD2 (5 bases each). Trimming cost V 5 bases and J 3 bases, with 11 bases left between them. CDR3 length: 13 amino acids. CDR1 and CDR2 (germline): MNHEY, SVGAGI. CDR3 nucleotide sequence: TGTGCCAGCAGTATGGGACGGTACTACGAGCAGTACTTC. Translating it yields CASSMGRYYEQYF.

The CDR3 nucleotides are TGTGCCAGCGGCCTGACAGGGACGGGGACTGAAGCTTTCTTT. Encoded protein: CASGLTGTGTEAFF. This chain joins TRBV2 and TRBJ1-1; 7 nucleotides agree with TRBD1. CDR1 and CDR2 from the germline V gene are SNHLY and FYNNEI. The CDR3 extends over 14 amino acids. V shed 8 bases and J 5 bases; nucleotides not matched to a gene: 11.

The V gene is TRBV5-6, the J gene TRBJ2-3; D might be TRBD2 (5 bases). The CDR3 is made up of 14 amino acids. Trimming shortened V by 4 bases and J by 1 base, and 10 bases separated the two germline ends. CDR1 and CDR2 (germline): SGHDT, YYEEEE. CDR3 in DNA: TGTGCCAGCAGCCCCCTGGGAGGCACAGATACGCAGTATTTT. It specifies CASSPLGGTDTQYF.

This clone was seen at least ten times. The sample has other DNA sequences that encode this CDR3 too. The chain links TRBV5-1 to TRBJ2-1, with 11 bases identical to TRBD2. The CDR3 spans 15 residues. V lost 0 bases and J lost 4; bases outside the gene matches: 0. The germline V gene encodes CDR1 SGHRS and CDR2 YFSETQ. The CDR3 loop is CASSLASGGYNEQFF. The DNA of the CDR3 is TGCGCCAGCAGCTTGGCTAGCGGGGGGTACAATGAGCAGTTCTTC.

This clone appeared a single time. The rearrangement uses TRBV28 and TRBJ1-3, with unresolved D. Germline lookup yields CDR1 MDHEN and CDR2 SYDVKM. CDR3 length equals 14 residues. V lost 3 bases to trimming and J lost 4 bases, with 10 bases between them. CDR3 amino acids: CASSLRIQGNTIYF. The CDR3 nucleotides are TGTGCCAGCAGTTTGAGGATACAGGGAAACACCATATATTTT.